What follows describes a single T cell receptor beta chain. The data were obtained in a study of multiple sclerosis patients with progressive multifocal leukoencephalopathy. Sample time point: approximately twelve months of natalizumab therapy. Generated by immunoSEQ multiplex PCR, the TCRdb table keeps only in-frame clones and is missing some. Of about 25,000 clones listed, roughly 90% were seen once; the top ten hold 2% to 2.5%. The ends lost 3 bases at V and 2 bases at J; junction bases unmatched: 4. Germline CDR1 SNHLY, CDR2 FYNNEI. CDR3 length: 15 residues. The J gene is TRBJ2-1, the V gene TRBV2; the match to TRBD2 covers 7 bases. The sample in question was PBMCs, obtained from a patient treated with natalizumab. The sequence derives from a man aged 25-45 years with multiple sclerosis. CDR3 in amino acids: CASSDWTRTYNEQFF. Here the CDR3 DNA reads TGTGCCAGCAGTGATTGGACTAGGACCTACAATGAGCAGTTCTTC.